Reported below is one T cell receptor (beta chain). Its antigen is as yet unknown. The PCR had 60 Vbeta and 13 Jbeta primers. In the original workflow: Later analysis identified 88 million or so unique TCR beta chains, 9 million to 13 million shared. The method was immunoSEQ multiplex PCR; TCRdb's version includes in-frame clones alone and lacks a portion of them. The V and J calls and clone size were taken over from that table, and D and trimming were inferred from the DNA. The table includes around 150,000 clones, 60% to 80% detected once. The data were taken from a study of cytomegalovirus exposure and HLA in healthy donors. This CDR3 has 16 amino acids. The germline V gene has CDR1 SGHRS and CDR2 YFSETQ. With 0 bases clipped from V and 5 bases from J, the junction kept 9 bases outside the gene matches. Whole-study results and caveats: Information on immune exposure was restricted to one variable (CMV serostatus). An assumption of roughly uniform sequencing depth across donors underlay the presence/absence analyses.

The chain recombines TRBV5-1 with TRBJ2-5; 8 bases are a match to TRBD1. The clonotype originates from a woman in her forties or fifties in good health and CMV-seropositive. Sequencing was done on a sample of PBMCs. CDR3: CASSLGQGAPLETQYF. CDR3 DNA: TGCGCCAGCAGCTTGGGGCAGGGGGCACCTCTGGAGACCCAGTACTTC.